This T cell receptor beta chain appears in the sequencing data of a study of post-analysis software for immune sequencing data. Study-level points and caveats: Multiple sclerosis patients had significantly lower normalized Chao1 diversity than controls. A handful of TRBV segments were significantly more frequent in patients than in controls. TRBV5-6, TRBV5-1 and TRBV20-1 were among these segments.

With regard to this clonotype: Its cognate antigen is unknown.

Each TCR beta cDNA library carried unique molecular identifiers. TCRdb analysed the PCR reads with MiXCR anew, one entry per CDR3 protein. Here the sample spans around 710,000 distinct CDR3 sequences, 40% to 55% being singletons. The junction had 13 bases not matched to a gene; V was cut back by 4 bases and J by 8 bases. The CDR3 is 17 amino acids. From germline, CDR1 is SGHTA and CDR2 FQGNSA. The TCR was taken from a girl aged 5 to 17 with multiple sclerosis. The sequencing input was blood. The J gene is TRBJ2-2, the V gene TRBV7-2, with 10 bases fitting TRBD2. CDR3 sequence (DNA): TGTGCCAGCAGCTCCCTCAAAAGCGGGAGGGCCTTAGGGGAGCTGTTTTTT. Amino acid sequence: CASSSLKSGRALGELFF.